The entry that follows covers one T cell receptor (beta chain) sequence. Its antigen is still unknown. No quality values exist for individual bases; no much larger clone is one base distant. At one collaborating source in Seattle, patients were enrolled during active infection and were followed longitudinally through the course of disease. Whole blood was collected in K2EDTA tubes by collaborating institutions according to the institutions' own protocols. For TCRbeta analysis, collaborators shipped samples as frozen whole blood, isolated PBMCs, or DNA extracted from either of those sample types. The germline V gene specifies SGHDN as CDR1 and FVKESK as CDR2. The CDR3 measures 13 amino acids from cysteine to phenylalanine. Only the CDR3 portion is preserved as DNA: 39 bases, with reading frame beginning at the first base. V sheds 0 bases and J sheds 0 bases, leaving 2 bases between their ends. This sample is part of a study of blood T cell repertoires in COVID-19 (dated by TCRdb to 2018 to 2020). General notes on the study: The collaborator samples originated in the United States, Italy and Spain and spanned the acute and convalescent phases of COVID-19. The material from the prospective study consisted of cDNA or gDNA derived from T cells, B-cell-depleted T cells, or PBMCs. Subjects who had been exposed to COVID-19, were actively infected with it, or had recovered from it provided the deeply sampled blood TCRbeta repertoires that made up the dataset. The repertoires were made available in a free public database intended to serve as a resource for research on the immune response to SARS-CoV-2. Samples came from the ongoing ImmuneRACE study (first 160 participants) plus 1,254 subjects from 6 global collaborators. The sample metadata nearly always contained a de-identified subject ID, COVID-19 status, age in years and sex. Where HLA class I and class II types were available, the types were taken from metadata supplied by the sample provider, not from assay-based typing. On the study overall, not on this receptor specifically: The amount of clinical and demographic metadata varied by source and participant and was provided uncurated.

TCRbeta CDR3 regions were amplified from genomic DNA by means of the immunoSEQ Assay, a bias-controlled multiplex PCR. For the original study's pipeline: Within the assay, amplification of reference gene primers was used to estimate how many nucleated cells each sample contained. To quantify the absolute abundance of each unique TCRbeta CDR3 rearrangement, sequence reads were collapsed and filtered. For each sample, productive Simpson clonality was calculated as the square root of Simpson's diversity index across productive rearrangements. TCRdb limited this immuneACCESS table to in-frame rearrangements with V and J called. A share of clones is missing; checked studies link under half to unresolved V genes, and the rest is unexplained. V and J calls and clone size are given by that table; D and trimming were obtained from the DNA. The sample profile shows more than 300,000 clones; about 90% of them were found once. Around 6% of the sample goes to the ten largest clones.

The rearrangement joined TRBV14 to TRBJ1-1, with the D gene not confidently named. Material for sequencing was peripheral blood. The TCR was taken from a woman aged 45-60 years with COVID-19, enrolled during active disease. DNA sequence: TGTGCCAGCAGCCAAGACTTGAACACTGAAGCTTTCTTT. It encodes CASSQDLNTEAFF.